One TCR beta chain is described in this entry. Its antigen is unknown. These data belong to a study of OX40 agonist ivuxolimab in advanced cancers. The study's findings and limits: Dose levels from 0.1 to 3.0 mg/kg saw CD4+ and CD8+ blood T cells expand clonally by week 6. Compared with CD4+, CD8+ T cells on average had more expanded clones.

The assay was immunoSEQ multiplex PCR, and TCRdb's table has in-frame clones only and misses some. The sample shows roughly 70,000 clones, 84% of them seen only once. V lost 4 bases, J lost 5 bases, and 14 bases lay in between. In germline, CDR1 is SQVTM, CDR2 ANQGSEA. CDR3 length: 14 residues. The TCR was taken from an adult with an advanced solid tumor such as melanoma, head and neck, liver or kidney cancer. The V and J genes are TRBV29-1 and TRBJ1-4; tentative D call: TRBD1 (5 bases). The sample here was CD4+ or CD8+ T cells sorted from blood, taken in a trial of the OX40 agonist ivuxolimab. The CDR3 reads CSVGVTGANEKLFF. The CDR3 bases are TGCAGCGTTGGGGTCACAGGTGCCAATGAAAAACTGTTTTTT.